The clone carrying this T cell receptor beta chain was seen more than once but under ten times. Its specificity is not known. The CDR3 has 14 residues. V was cut by 0 bases and J by 2 bases, with 8 bases left in between. Looked up from germline, CDR1 is PRHDT and CDR2 is FYEKMQ (reference sequence). A J-beta primer mix and a sample-barcoded 5' primer were used in a second PCR of roughly 7 to 12 cycles. TCRdb ran MiXCR on the 5' RACE reads and lists one entry per CDR3 protein. The data show hundreds of thousands of distinct CDR3 sequences, about 55% seen once. This sample stems from a study of blood T cells in healthy people across ages. General study points: As age increased, TCR beta diversity per million T cells fell in a roughly linear fashion. The unknown donor CMV status may have confounded expanded clonotype changes.

Healthy Russian Caucasian donors spanned ages about 6 to 95 years. Source material: blood. The receptor was derived from an elderly man in good health. J is TRBJ2-7 and V is TRBV13; D ambiguous. CDR3 amino acids: CASSLGAVTYEQYF. CDR3 DNA: TGTGCCAGCAGCTTAGGGGCGGTAACCTACGAGCAGTACTTC. Based on the CDR3 plus reference TRBV13 and TRBJ2-7, the full variable domain is AAGVIQSPRHLIKEKRETATLKCYPIPRHDTVYWYQQGPGQDPQFLISFYEKMQSDKGSIPDRFSAQQFSDYHSELNMSSLELGDSALYFCASSLGAVTYEQYFGPGTRLTVT.